Detailed here is one T cell receptor beta chain. The CDR3 spans 16 residues. Germline trimming cut 6 bases from V and 9 bases from J; bases unmatched to any gene: 10. Germline loops: CDR1 MRHNA, CDR2 SNTAGT. The immunoSEQ assay was v3. Sequencing was performed with immunoSEQ multiplex PCR; in TCRdb, only in-frame clones are kept and a portion is missing. The sample holds fewer than 15,000 clones, approximately 71% seen once. This record comes from a study of TIL therapy for anti-PD-1-resistant metastatic lung cancer. Time point given: pre-treatment sample, taken before nivolumab and TIL therapy. Tumor tissue came from excised metastases, mostly pleural nodules or supraclavicular lymph nodes. Patients were adults with stage 4 NSCLC.

Sample: tumor tissue, taken at baseline. This receptor was obtained from a woman between 25 and 80 years old with non-small cell lung cancer. The chain is built from TRBV6-4 and TRBJ2-1; 14 bases are a match to TRBD2. The CDR3 bases are TGTGCCAGCAGCCATCCGGGACTAGCGGGAGTTGGTGAGCAGTTCTTC. Protein: CASSHPGLAGVGEQFF.